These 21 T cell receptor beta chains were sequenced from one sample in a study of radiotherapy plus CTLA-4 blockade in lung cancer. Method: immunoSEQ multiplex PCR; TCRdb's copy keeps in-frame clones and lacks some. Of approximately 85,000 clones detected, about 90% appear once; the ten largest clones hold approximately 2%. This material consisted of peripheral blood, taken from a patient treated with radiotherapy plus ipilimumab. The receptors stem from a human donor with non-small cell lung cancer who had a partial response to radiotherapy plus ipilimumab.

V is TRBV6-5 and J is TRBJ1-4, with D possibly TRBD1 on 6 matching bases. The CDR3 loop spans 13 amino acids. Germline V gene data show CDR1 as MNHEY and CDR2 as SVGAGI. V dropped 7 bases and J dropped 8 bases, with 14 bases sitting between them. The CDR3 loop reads CASTPWQGEKLFF. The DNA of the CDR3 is TGTGCCAGCACCCCCTGGCAGGGGGAAAAACTGTTTTTT.

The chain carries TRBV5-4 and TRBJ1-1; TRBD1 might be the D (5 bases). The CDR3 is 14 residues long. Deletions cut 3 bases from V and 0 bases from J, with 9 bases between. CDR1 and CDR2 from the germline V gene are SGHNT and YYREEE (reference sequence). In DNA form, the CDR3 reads TGTGCCAGCAGCTCCAGGGCCATGAACACTGAAGCTTTCTTT. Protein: CASSSRAMNTEAFF.

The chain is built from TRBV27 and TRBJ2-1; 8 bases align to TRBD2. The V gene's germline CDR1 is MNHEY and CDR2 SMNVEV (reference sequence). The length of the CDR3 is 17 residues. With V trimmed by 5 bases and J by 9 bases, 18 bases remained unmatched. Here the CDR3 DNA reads TGTGCCAGCAGTCCGGGATCAGCGGGAGCCATGCTCGCTGAGCAGTTCTTC. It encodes CASSPGSAGAMLAEQFF.

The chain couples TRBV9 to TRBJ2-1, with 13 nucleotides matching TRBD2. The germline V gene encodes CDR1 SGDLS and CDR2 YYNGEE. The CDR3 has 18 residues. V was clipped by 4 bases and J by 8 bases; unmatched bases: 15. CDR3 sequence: CASSYKQTRLAGGDEQFF. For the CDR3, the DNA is TGTGCCAGCAGCTACAAACAAACAAGACTAGCGGGAGGTGATGAGCAGTTCTTC.

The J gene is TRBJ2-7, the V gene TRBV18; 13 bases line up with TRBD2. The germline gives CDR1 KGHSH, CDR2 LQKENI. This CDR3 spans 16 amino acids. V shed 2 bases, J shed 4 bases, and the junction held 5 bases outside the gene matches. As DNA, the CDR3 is TGTGCCAGCTCACCATCGACTAGCGGGGGGTTTTACGAGCAGTACTTC. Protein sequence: CASSPSTSGGFYEQYF.

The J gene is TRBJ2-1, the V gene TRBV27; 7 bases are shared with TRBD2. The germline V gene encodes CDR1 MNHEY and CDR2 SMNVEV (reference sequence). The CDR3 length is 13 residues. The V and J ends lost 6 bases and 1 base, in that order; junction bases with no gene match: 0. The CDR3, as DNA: TGTGCCAGCAGACTAGCGTCCTACAATGAGCAGTTCTTC. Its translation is CASRLASYNEQFF.

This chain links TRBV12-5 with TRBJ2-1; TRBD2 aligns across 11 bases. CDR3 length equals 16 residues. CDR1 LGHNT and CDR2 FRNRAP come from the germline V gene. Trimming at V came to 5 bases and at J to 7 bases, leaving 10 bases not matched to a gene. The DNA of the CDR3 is TGTGCTAGTGGTGCCACACTAGCGGGAGCCAGGAATGAGCAGTTCTTC. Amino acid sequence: CASGATLAGARNEQFF.

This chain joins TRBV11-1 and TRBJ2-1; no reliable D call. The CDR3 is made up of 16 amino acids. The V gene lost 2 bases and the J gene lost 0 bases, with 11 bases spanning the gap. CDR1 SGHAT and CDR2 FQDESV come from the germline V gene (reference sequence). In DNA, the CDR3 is TGTGCCAGCAGCTTACGCGGCCGAAGCTCCTACAATGAGCAGTTCTTC. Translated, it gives CASSLRGRSSYNEQFF.

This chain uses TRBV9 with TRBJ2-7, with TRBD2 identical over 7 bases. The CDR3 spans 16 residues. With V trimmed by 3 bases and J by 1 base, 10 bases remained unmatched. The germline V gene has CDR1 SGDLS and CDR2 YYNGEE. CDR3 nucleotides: TGTGCCAGCAGCGCTCGGTTGGGGGGGAGGTCCTACGAGCAGTACTTC. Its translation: CASSARLGGRSYEQYF.

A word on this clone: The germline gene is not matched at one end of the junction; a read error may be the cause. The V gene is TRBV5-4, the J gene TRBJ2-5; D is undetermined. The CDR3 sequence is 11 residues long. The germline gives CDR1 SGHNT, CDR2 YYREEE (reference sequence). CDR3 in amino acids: CASSPGTIQYF. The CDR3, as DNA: TGTGCAAGCAGTCCAGGCACCATCCAGTACTTC.

Here the CDR3 DNA reads TGTGCCTGGAGTGTACTTGCTAGCGGGAGGGCGAACCAAGAGACCCAGTACTTC. Residues: CAWSVLASGRANQETQYF. The J gene is TRBJ2-5, the V gene TRBV30; TRBD2 aligns across 12 bases. Trimming took 0 bases from V and 0 from J; bases not matched to a gene: 8. Germline CDR1 reads GTSNPN; CDR2 reads SVGIG (reference sequence). The CDR3 covers 18 residues.

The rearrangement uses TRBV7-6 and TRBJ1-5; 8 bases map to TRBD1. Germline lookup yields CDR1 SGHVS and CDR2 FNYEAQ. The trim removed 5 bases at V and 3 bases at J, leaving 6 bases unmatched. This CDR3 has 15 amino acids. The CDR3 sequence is CASSRGQGHNQPQHF. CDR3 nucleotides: TGTGCCAGCAGCCGTGGACAGGGACACAATCAGCCCCAGCATTTT.

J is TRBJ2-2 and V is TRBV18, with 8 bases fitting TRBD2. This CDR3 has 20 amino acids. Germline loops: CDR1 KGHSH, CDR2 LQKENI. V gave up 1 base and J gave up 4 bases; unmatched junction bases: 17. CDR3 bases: TGTGCCAGCTCACCACGGTTGCAGCAGGGAACTAGCGGAATCACCGGGGAGCTGTTTTTT. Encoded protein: CASSPRLQQGTSGITGELFF. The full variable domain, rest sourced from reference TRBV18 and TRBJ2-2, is NAGVMQNPRHLVRRRGQEARLRCSPMKGHSHVYWYRQLPEEGLKFMVYLQKENIIDESGMPKERFSAEFPKEGPSILRIQQVVRGDSAAYFCASSPRLQQGTSGITGELFFGEGSRLTVL.

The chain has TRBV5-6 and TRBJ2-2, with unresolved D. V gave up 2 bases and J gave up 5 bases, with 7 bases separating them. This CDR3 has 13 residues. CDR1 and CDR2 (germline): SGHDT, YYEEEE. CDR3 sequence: CASSFAGTGELFF. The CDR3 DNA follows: TGTGCCAGCAGCTTTGCAGGAACCGGGGAGCTGTTTTTT.

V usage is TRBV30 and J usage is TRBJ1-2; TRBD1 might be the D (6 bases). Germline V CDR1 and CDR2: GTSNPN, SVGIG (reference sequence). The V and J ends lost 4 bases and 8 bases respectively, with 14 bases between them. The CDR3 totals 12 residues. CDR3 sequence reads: CAWNLGTGGYTF. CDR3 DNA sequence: TGTGCCTGGAACCTCGGAACAGGGGGCTACACCTTC.

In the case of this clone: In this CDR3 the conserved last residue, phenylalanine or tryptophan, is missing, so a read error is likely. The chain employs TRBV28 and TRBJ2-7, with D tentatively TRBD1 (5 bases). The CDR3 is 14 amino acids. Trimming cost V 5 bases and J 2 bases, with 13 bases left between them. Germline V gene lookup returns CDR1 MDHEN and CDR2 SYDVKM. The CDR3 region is CASSQWTPAYEQYS. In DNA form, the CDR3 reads TGTGCCAGCAGTCAATGGACACCGGCCTACGAGCAGTACTCC.

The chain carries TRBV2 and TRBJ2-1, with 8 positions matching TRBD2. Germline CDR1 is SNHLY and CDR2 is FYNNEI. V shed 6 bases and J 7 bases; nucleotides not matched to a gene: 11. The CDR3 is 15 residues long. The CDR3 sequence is CASRPRTSWGNEQFF. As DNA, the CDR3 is TGTGCCAGCAGGCCCCGGACTAGCTGGGGAAATGAGCAGTTCTTC.

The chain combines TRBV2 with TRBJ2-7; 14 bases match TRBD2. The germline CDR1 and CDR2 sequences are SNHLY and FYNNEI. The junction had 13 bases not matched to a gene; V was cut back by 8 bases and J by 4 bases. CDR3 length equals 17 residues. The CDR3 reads CASGSMGLAGVRYEQYF. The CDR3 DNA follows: TGTGCCAGCGGTTCAATGGGACTAGCGGGAGTGAGGTACGAGCAGTACTTC.

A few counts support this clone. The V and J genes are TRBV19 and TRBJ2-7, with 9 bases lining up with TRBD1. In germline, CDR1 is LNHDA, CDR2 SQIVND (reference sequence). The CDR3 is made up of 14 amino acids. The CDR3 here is CASSMYYSGTGIHV. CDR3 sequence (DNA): TGTGCCAGTAGTATGTACTATTCCGGGACAGGGATCCACGTC.

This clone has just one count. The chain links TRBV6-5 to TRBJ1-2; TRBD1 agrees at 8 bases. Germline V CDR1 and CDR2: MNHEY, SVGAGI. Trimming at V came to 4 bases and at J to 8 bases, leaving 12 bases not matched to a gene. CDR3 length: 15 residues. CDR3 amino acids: CASSSLGQGEGGYTF. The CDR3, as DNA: TGTGCCAGCAGTTCACTTGGACAGGGCGAAGGAGGCTACACCTTC.

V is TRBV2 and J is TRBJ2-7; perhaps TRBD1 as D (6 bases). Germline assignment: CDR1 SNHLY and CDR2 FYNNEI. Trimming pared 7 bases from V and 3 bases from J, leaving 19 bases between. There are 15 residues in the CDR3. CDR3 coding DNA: TGTGCCAGCACTCCCGGGCGGCAGGGGATCTACGAGCAGTACTTC. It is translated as CASTPGRQGIYEQYF.